These 17 T cell receptor beta chains were sequenced from one sample in a study of PD-1 blockade in classical Hodgkin lymphoma. Some clones are missing from TCRdb's copy, which holds only in-frame ones; the method was immunoSEQ multiplex PCR. Here the sample spans tens of thousands of clones, approximately 73% being singletons. After autologous stem cell transplantation all patients relapsed, and prior brentuximab vedotin exposure differed between cohorts. Sequencing used peripheral blood mononuclear cells (PBMCs), obtained at baseline. These receptors all stem from a human donor with classical Hodgkin lymphoma.

The chain links TRBV18 to TRBJ2-7; 7 nucleotides agree with TRBD2. The CDR3 extends over 14 amino acids. The germline CDR1 and CDR2 sequences are KGHSH and LQKENI. The V gene end was trimmed by 3 bases and the J gene end by 2 bases; junction bases not matched to a gene: 4. The CDR3 spells CASSPKRGTYEQYF. For the CDR3, the DNA is TGTGCCAGCTCACCTAAGCGGGGCACCTACGAGCAGTACTTC.

V is TRBV5-1 and J is TRBJ2-7, with D uncertain. The length of the CDR3 is 12 residues. Germline CDR1 SGHRS, CDR2 YFSETQ. V dropped 0 bases and J dropped 13 bases, with 14 bases sitting between them. CDR3 DNA: TGCGCCAGCAGCTTGGGCCCCGGCACCAGATACTTC. It encodes CASSLGPGTRYF.

V usage is TRBV5-4 and J usage is TRBJ2-3, with 7 bases fitting TRBD1. This CDR3 is 15 amino acids long. J lost 1 base, V lost 1 base, and 3 bases had no gene match. From germline, CDR1 is SGHNT and CDR2 YYREEE (reference sequence). The CDR3 is CASSLKGQRTDTQYF. The CDR3 DNA reads as TGTGCCAGCAGCTTGAAGGGACAGCGCACAGATACGCAGTATTTT.

J is TRBJ2-2 and V is TRBV28; D gene uncertain. This CDR3 region has 15 residues. The germline V gene encodes CDR1 MDHEN and CDR2 SYDVKM. The ends were cut back, 1 base at V and 1 base at J, with 7 bases in the middle. CDR3 amino acids: CASSLSPWNTGELFF. CDR3 nucleotide sequence: TGTGCCAGCAGTTTATCCCCCTGGAACACCGGGGAGCTGTTTTTT.

V is TRBV4-2 and J is TRBJ2-1; D is possibly TRBD2 (7 bases). Germline CDR1 is LGHNA and CDR2 is YNFKEQ. The CDR3 spans 16 residues. V was clipped by 0 bases and J by 8 bases, with 17 bases between them. CDR3 bases: TGTGCCAGCAGCCAAGAAGAGGGCTCGGGGGGCCATGAGCAGTTCTTC. Its translation is CASSQEEGSGGHEQFF.

V is TRBV6-1 and J is TRBJ2-7; D is ambiguous. Per the germline V gene, CDR1 is MNHNS and CDR2 is SASEGT. V lost 8 bases to trimming and J lost 0 bases, with 14 bases between them. The CDR3 is made up of 14 amino acids. The DNA of the CDR3 is TGTGCCAGCTCTACGGCCGCATCCTCCTACGAGCAGTACTTC. This codes for CASSTAASSYEQYF.

The chain recombines TRBV25-1 with TRBJ1-2; unclear D gene. CDR3 length: 15 amino acids. Trimming removed 2 bases at V and 2 bases at J, with 12 bases between. Germline CDR1 MGHDK, CDR2 SYGVNS. CDR3 DNA sequence: TGTGCCAGCAGTGAAAGTGGACTTACAAACTATGGCTACACCTTC. It yields the protein CASSESGLTNYGYTF.

This clone rates as medium-sized (0.01 to 0.1%). The same CDR3 is also encoded by other DNA sequences in this sample. The rearrangement links TRBV9 to TRBJ1-1, with a tentative D call TRBD1 (5 bases). Trimming stripped 1 base from V and 1 base from J, with 8 bases between. The CDR3 consists of 14 residues. From germline, CDR1 is SGDLS and CDR2 YYNGEE. DNA for the CDR3: TGTGCCAGCAGCGTATCTGGGGGGAACACTGAAGCTTTCTTT. Translation: CASSVSGGNTEAFF.

The chain carries TRBV18 and TRBJ2-3; D not resolved. CDR1 is KGHSH, CDR2 LQKENI, per germline. Trimming took off 2 bases at V and 2 bases at J, with 5 bases between the two ends. This CDR3 contains 13 residues. The CDR3: CASSPAFTDTQYF. CDR3 sequence (DNA): TGTGCCAGCTCACCAGCTTTCACAGATACGCAGTATTTT.

This clone was detected a few times. The V gene is TRBV30, the J gene TRBJ2-2; 7 bases agree with TRBD1. Germline assignment: CDR1 GTSNPN and CDR2 SVGIG (reference sequence). The CDR3 is 15 amino acids. The CDR3 DNA is TGTGCGCACACGCAACAGGGGATCACCACCGGGGAGCTGTTTTTT. Translating gives CAHTQQGITTGELFF.

The chain combines TRBV30 with TRBJ2-3; 11 bases line up with TRBD2. Germline CDR1 GTSNPN, CDR2 SVGIG (reference sequence). V shed 4 bases and J 2 bases; nucleotides not matched to a gene: 5. This CDR3 region has 15 residues. CDR3 residues: CAWTVAGGPTDTQYF. The CDR3 DNA follows: TGTGCCTGGACCGTAGCGGGGGGGCCCACAGATACGCAGTATTTT.

This chain connects TRBV29-1 to TRBJ1-1, with 11 bases identical to TRBD1. V lost 0 bases to trimming and J lost 3 bases; unmatched junction nucleotides: 6. This CDR3 is 16 amino acids long. Germline V gene lookup returns CDR1 SQVTM and CDR2 ANQGSEA. The CDR3 coding sequence is TGCAGCGTTGAAGAAGGGGACAGGGGGTGGGACACTGAAGCTTTCTTT. It yields the protein CSVEEGDRGWDTEAFF. Supplemented by reference TRBV29-1 and TRBJ1-1, the full variable domain reads SAVISQKPSRDICQRGTSLTIQCQVDSQVTMMFWYRQQPGQSLTLIATANQGSEATYESGFVIDKFPISRPNLTFSTLTVSNMSPEDSSIYLCSVEEGDRGWDTEAFFGQGTRLTVV.

This clone was counted between two and nine times. This chain links TRBV6-1 with TRBJ1-1; D remains ambiguous. The CDR3 consists of 14 residues. The V gene lost 1 base and the J gene lost 3 bases, with 9 bases spanning the gap. CDR1 MNHNS and CDR2 SASEGT come from the germline V gene. The CDR3 coding sequence is TGTGCCAGCAGTGAAGAAGGGTCTTACACTGAAGCTTTCTTT. This translates into CASSEEGSYTEAFF.

The rearrangement links TRBV5-5 to TRBJ2-2; the D call may be TRBD1 or TRBD2 (6 bases each). This CDR3 spans 16 amino acids. Trimming took off 5 bases at V and 3 bases at J, with 17 bases between the two ends. The germline gives CDR1 SGHKS, CDR2 YYEKEE (reference sequence). For the CDR3, the DNA is TGTGCCAGCAGGGCGGCGGGGACACCATACACCGGGGAGCTGTTTTTT. Its protein is CASRAAGTPYTGELFF.

This clone turned up a few times. The chain couples TRBV7-8 to TRBJ2-7; D remains ambiguous. Germline V gives CDR1 SGHVS, CDR2 FQNEAQ. With 5 bases removed from V and 3 bases from J, the gap between germline ends came to 5 bases. This CDR3 is 11 amino acids long. The CDR3 spells CASSGYYEQYF. CDR3 in DNA: TGTGCCAGCAGCGGATACTACGAGCAGTACTTC.

V and J are TRBV28 and TRBJ2-5; D unresolved. The CDR3 has 15 residues. Trimming removed 6 bases from V and 2 bases from J, with 16 bases in between. The germline V gene encodes CDR1 MDHEN and CDR2 SYDVKM. This CDR3 is CASSPDGSLQETQYF. In DNA form, the CDR3 reads TGTGCCAGCAGCCCGGACGGATCTCTTCAAGAGACCCAGTACTTC.

This clone showed up just once. The V gene is TRBV6-6, the J gene TRBJ2-1; D is perhaps TRBD2 (6 bases). Per the germline V gene, CDR1 is MNHNY and CDR2 is SVGAGI (reference sequence). This CDR3 spans 16 amino acids. V dropped 0 bases and J dropped 4 bases, with 13 bases sitting between them. CDR3 protein: CASSYSREWPYNEQFF. As DNA, the CDR3 is TGTGCCAGCAGTTACTCGCGGGAATGGCCTTACAATGAGCAGTTCTTC.